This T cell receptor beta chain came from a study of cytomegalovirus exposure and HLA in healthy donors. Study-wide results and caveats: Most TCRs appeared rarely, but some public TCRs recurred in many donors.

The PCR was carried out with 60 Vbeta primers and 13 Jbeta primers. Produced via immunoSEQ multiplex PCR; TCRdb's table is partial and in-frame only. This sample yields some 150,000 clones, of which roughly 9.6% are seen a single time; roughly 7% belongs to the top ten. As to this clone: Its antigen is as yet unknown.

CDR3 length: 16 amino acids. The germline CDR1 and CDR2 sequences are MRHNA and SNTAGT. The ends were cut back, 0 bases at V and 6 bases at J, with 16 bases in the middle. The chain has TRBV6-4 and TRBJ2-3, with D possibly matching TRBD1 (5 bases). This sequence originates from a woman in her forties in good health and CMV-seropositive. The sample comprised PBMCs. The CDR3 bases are TGTGCCAGCAGTGACTCGGGGCAGGATATTTGCGATACGCAGTATTTT. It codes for CASSDSGQDICDTQYF.